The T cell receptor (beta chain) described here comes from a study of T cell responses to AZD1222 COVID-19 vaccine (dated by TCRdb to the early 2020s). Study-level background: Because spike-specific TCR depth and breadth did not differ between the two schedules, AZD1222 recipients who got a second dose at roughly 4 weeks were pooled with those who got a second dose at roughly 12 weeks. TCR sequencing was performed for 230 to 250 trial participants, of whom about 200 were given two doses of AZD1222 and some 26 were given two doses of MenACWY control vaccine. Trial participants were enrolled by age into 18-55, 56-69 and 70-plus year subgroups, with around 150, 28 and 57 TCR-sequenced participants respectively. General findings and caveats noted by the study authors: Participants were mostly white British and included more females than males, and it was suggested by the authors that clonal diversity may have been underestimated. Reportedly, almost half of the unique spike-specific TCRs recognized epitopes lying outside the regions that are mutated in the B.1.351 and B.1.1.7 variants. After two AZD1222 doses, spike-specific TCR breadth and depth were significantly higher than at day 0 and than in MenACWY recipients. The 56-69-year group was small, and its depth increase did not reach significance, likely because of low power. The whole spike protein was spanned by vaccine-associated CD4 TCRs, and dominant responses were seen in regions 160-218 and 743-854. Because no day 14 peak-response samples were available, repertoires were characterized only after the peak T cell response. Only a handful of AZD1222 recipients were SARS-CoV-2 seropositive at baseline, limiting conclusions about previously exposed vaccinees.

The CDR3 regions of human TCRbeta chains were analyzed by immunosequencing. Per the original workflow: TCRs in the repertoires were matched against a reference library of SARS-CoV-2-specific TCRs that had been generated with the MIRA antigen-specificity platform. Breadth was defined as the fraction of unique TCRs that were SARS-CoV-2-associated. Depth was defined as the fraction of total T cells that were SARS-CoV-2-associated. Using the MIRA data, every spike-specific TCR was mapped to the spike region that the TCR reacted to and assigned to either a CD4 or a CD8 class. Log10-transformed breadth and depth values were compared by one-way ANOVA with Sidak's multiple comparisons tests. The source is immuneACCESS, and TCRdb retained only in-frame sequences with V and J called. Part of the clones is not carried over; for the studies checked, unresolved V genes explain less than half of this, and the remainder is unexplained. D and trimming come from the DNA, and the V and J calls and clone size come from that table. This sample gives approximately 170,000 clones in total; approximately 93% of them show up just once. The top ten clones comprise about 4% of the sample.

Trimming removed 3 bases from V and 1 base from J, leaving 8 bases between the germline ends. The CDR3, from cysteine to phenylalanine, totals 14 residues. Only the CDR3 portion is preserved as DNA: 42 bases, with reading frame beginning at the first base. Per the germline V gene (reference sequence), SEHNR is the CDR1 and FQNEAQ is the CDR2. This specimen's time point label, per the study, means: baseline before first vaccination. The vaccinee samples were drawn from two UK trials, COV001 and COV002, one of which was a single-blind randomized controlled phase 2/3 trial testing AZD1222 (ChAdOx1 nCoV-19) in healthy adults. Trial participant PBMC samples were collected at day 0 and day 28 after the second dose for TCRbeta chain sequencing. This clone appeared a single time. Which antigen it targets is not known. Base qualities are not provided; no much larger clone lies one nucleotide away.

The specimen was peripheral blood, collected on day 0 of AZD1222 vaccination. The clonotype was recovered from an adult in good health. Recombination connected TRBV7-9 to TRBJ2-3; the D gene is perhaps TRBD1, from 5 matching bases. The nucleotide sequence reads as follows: TGTGCCAGCAGCTTTTCGACAGGCACAGATACGCAGTATTTT. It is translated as CASSFSTGTDTQYF.